Listed below are T cell receptor beta chains from one sample, sequenced in a study of blood T cell repertoires in COVID-19. Profiling relied on immunoSEQ multiplex PCR, and the TCRdb table lists in-frame clones only, not all of them. The data show 50,000 to 80,000 clones, under 90% seen once. Sequenced sample: peripheral blood. The origin of the receptors is a man aged 55-75 years with acute or convalescent COVID-19. The CDR3 runs from the conserved cysteine through the conserved F or W. A D gene is named only where the DNA matches it firmly. Rows give clone size only sometimes, using once, few, many, or a class for an expanded clone.

len: 15
d_gene: TRBD1
abundance: -
j_gene: TRBJ1-1
v_gene: TRBV5-1
CDR3aa: CASSLRGQGATEAFF
CDR3nt: TGCGCCAGCAGCTTGCGGGGACAGGGGGCGACTGAAGCTTTCTTT

len: 13
d_gene: TRBD1
abundance: -
j_gene: TRBJ1-6
v_gene: TRBV30
CDR3aa: CAWRDRADSPLHF
CDR3nt: TGTGCCTGGAGGGACAGGGCAGATTCACCCCTCCACTTT

len: 15
d_gene: -
abundance: -
j_gene: TRBJ1-2
v_gene: TRBV10-2
CDR3aa: CASSESGGVNYGYTF
CDR3nt: TGCGCCAGCAGTGAGTCGGGGGGTGTAAACTATGGCTACACCTTC

len: 15
d_gene: -
abundance: -
j_gene: TRBJ1-3
v_gene: TRBV6-1
CDR3aa: CASSETQYYRNTIYF
CDR3nt: TGTGCCAGCAGTGAAACCCAGTACTACAGAAACACCATATATTTT

len: 18
d_gene: -
abundance: once
j_gene: TRBJ2-5
v_gene: TRBV25-1
CDR3aa: CASSEPKFRGGRGETQYF
CDR3nt: TGTGCCAGCAGTGAACCTAAGTTTCGGGGAGGGAGGGGGGAGACCCAGTACTTC

len: 13
d_gene: -
abundance: -
j_gene: TRBJ1-1
v_gene: TRBV30
CDR3aa: CAWSADLNTEAFF
CDR3nt: TGTGCCTGGAGTGCGGACTTGAACACTGAAGCTTTCTTT

len: 18
d_gene: TRBD1
abundance: -
j_gene: TRBJ2-6
v_gene: TRBV3-1/TRBV3-2
CDR3aa: CASSQDGTGGRGANVLTF
CDR3nt: TGTGCCAGCAGCCAAGATGGGACAGGGGGCAGGGGGGCCAACGTCCTGACTTTC

len: 15
d_gene: TRBD2
abundance: -
j_gene: TRBJ2-1
v_gene: TRBV19
CDR3aa: CASSMGGKNNNEQFF
CDR3nt: TGTGCCAGTAGTATGGGAGGGAAAAACAACAATGAGCAGTTCTTC

len: 13
d_gene: -
abundance: -
j_gene: TRBJ2-5
v_gene: TRBV19
CDR3aa: CASSLLRGETQYF
CDR3nt: TGTGCCAGTAGTCTCCTCCGGGGGGAGACCCAGTACTTC

len: 15
d_gene: TRBD1
abundance: -
j_gene: TRBJ2-1
v_gene: TRBV24-1
CDR3aa: CATSDPGTGLNEQFF
CDR3nt: TGTGCCACCAGTGATCCCGGGACAGGTCTAAATGAGCAGTTCTTC

len: 16
d_gene: -
abundance: -
j_gene: TRBJ2-1
v_gene: TRBV5-1
CDR3aa: CASSSDYTRYFNEQFF
CDR3nt: TGCGCCAGCAGCTCGGACTATACAAGGTACTTTAATGAGCAGTTCTTC

len: 14
d_gene: TRBD1
abundance: -
j_gene: TRBJ2-5
v_gene: TRBV7-8
CDR3aa: CASSKQGPQETQYF
CDR3nt: TGTGCCAGCAGCAAACAGGGGCCCCAAGAGACCCAGTACTTC

len: 14
d_gene: -
abundance: -
j_gene: TRBJ2-7
v_gene: TRBV7-2
CDR3aa: CASSKARATGEQYF
CDR3nt: TGTGCCAGCAGCAAAGCACGTGCCACGGGCGAGCAGTACTTC

len: 12
d_gene: -
abundance: medium-sized
j_gene: TRBJ1-5
v_gene: TRBV7-9
CDR3aa: CASSFESQPQHF
CDR3nt: TGTGCCAGCAGCTTCGAGTCTCAGCCCCAGCATTTT

len: 13
d_gene: -
abundance: -
j_gene: TRBJ1-4
v_gene: TRBV3-1/TRBV3-2
CDR3aa: CASSRRGFEKLFF
CDR3nt: TGTGCCAGCAGTAGACGGGGATTTGAAAAACTGTTTTTT

len: 17
d_gene: TRBD2
abundance: -
j_gene: TRBJ2-3
v_gene: TRBV7-2
CDR3aa: CASSLVPSGGFTDTQYF
CDR3nt: TGTGCCAGCAGCTTAGTCCCTAGCGGGGGTTTCACAGATACGCAGTATTTT

len: 15
d_gene: -
abundance: -
j_gene: TRBJ2-3
v_gene: TRBV5-1
CDR3aa: CASSLVGVITDTQYF
CDR3nt: TGCGCCAGCAGCTTGGTCGGGGTAATCACAGATACGCAGTATTTT

len: 13
d_gene: -
abundance: -
j_gene: TRBJ1-2
v_gene: TRBV7-9
CDR3aa: CASSLSSLYGYTF
CDR3nt: TGTGCCAGCAGCTTAAGTAGCCTCTATGGCTACACCTTC

len: 14
d_gene: TRBD1
abundance: -
j_gene: TRBJ2-7
v_gene: TRBV6-5
CDR3aa: CASRWDRSSYEQYF
CDR3nt: TGTGCCAGCAGGTGGGACAGAAGCTCCTACGAGCAGTACTTC

len: 11
d_gene: -
abundance: -
j_gene: TRBJ1-2
v_gene: TRBV2
CDR3aa: CASSSVDGYTF
CDR3nt: TGTGCCAGCAGTAGTGTAGATGGCTACACCTTC

len: 16
d_gene: -
abundance: -
j_gene: TRBJ1-5
v_gene: TRBV2
CDR3aa: CASNLHVEDSNQPQHF
CDR3nt: TGTGCCAGCAATCTACACGTGGAGGATAGCAATCAGCCCCAGCATTTT

len: 15
d_gene: TRBD1
abundance: -
j_gene: TRBJ2-1
v_gene: TRBV9
CDR3aa: CASSVGQGVGGEQFF
CDR3nt: TGTGCCAGCAGCGTCGGACAGGGAGTGGGCGGTGAGCAGTTCTTC

len: 13
d_gene: TRBD1
abundance: -
j_gene: TRBJ1-2
v_gene: TRBV18
CDR3aa: CASSPDRGSGYTF
CDR3nt: TGTGCCAGCTCACCAGACAGGGGATCTGGCTACACCTTC

len: 15
d_gene: -
abundance: -
j_gene: TRBJ1-4
v_gene: TRBV7-9
CDR3aa: CASSPAGILNEKLFF
CDR3nt: TGTGCCAGCAGCCCAGCCGGGATTCTAAATGAAAAACTGTTTTTT

len: 12
d_gene: -
abundance: -
j_gene: TRBJ1-1
v_gene: TRBV29-1
CDR3aa: CSALQGNTEAFF
CDR3nt: TGCAGCGCTTTACAGGGCAACACTGAAGCTTTCTTT

len: 17
d_gene: -
abundance: few
j_gene: TRBJ2-2
v_gene: TRBV3-1/TRBV3-2
CDR3aa: CASSQVSQGSRDGELFF
CDR3nt: TGTGCCAGCAGCCAAGTTAGCCAGGGGTCGAGGGACGGGGAGCTGTTTTTT

len: 16
d_gene: -
abundance: few
j_gene: TRBJ1-5
v_gene: TRBV11-2
CDR3aa: CASPAGKALSNQPQHF
CDR3nt: TGTGCCAGCCCGGCCGGGAAGGCTTTAAGCAATCAGCCCCAGCATTTT

len: 13
d_gene: -
abundance: -
j_gene: TRBJ1-2
v_gene: TRBV5-5
CDR3aa: CASSDAANYGYTF
CDR3nt: TGTGCCAGCAGCGATGCAGCTAACTATGGCTACACCTTC

len: 16
d_gene: TRBD2
abundance: -
j_gene: TRBJ2-5
v_gene: TRBV2
CDR3aa: CASRPPTSGGYETQYF
CDR3nt: TGTGCCAGCAGGCCTCCGACTAGCGGGGGATACGAGACCCAGTACTTC

len: 19
d_gene: TRBD1
abundance: few
j_gene: TRBJ2-1
v_gene: TRBV18
CDR3aa: CASSPGQAGVGSSYNEQFF
CDR3nt: TGTGCCAGCTCCCCTGGACAGGCTGGGGTAGGGAGCTCCTACAATGAGCAGTTCTTC

len: 16
d_gene: TRBD1
abundance: -
j_gene: TRBJ1-6
v_gene: TRBV19
CDR3aa: CASSDRTGATLSPLHF
CDR3nt: TGTGCCAGTAGTGACCGGACAGGGGCAACCCTTTCACCCCTCCACTTT

len: 15
d_gene: TRBD1
abundance: -
j_gene: TRBJ1-1
v_gene: TRBV20-1
CDR3aa: CSASNSDRGNTEAFF
CDR3nt: TGCAGTGCTAGTAACTCCGACAGGGGGAACACTGAAGCTTTCTTT

len: 14
d_gene: TRBD1
abundance: -
j_gene: TRBJ1-3
v_gene: TRBV7-8
CDR3aa: CASAQGGSGNTIYF
CDR3nt: TGTGCCAGCGCACAGGGGGGATCTGGAAACACCATATATTTT

len: 13
d_gene: -
abundance: -
j_gene: TRBJ1-1
v_gene: TRBV18
CDR3aa: CASSPPGGREAFF
CDR3nt: TGTGCCAGCTCACCACCGGGAGGAAGAGAAGCTTTCTTT

len: 15
d_gene: -
abundance: -
j_gene: TRBJ2-5
v_gene: TRBV6-6
CDR3aa: CASSYSSGPSETQYF
CDR3nt: TGTGCCAGCAGTTACTCCTCGGGTCCGTCGGAGACCCAGTACTTC

len: 13
d_gene: -
abundance: -
j_gene: TRBJ2-5
v_gene: TRBV30
CDR3aa: CAWSPESGETQYF
CDR3nt: TGTGCCTGGAGTCCCGAGTCCGGGGAGACCCAGTACTTC

len: 15
d_gene: -
abundance: -
j_gene: TRBJ2-7
v_gene: TRBV21-1
CDR3aa: CASSSYSTGGYEQYF
CDR3nt: TGTGCCAGCAGCAGCTATTCTACAGGGGGCTACGAGCAGTACTTC

len: 15
d_gene: -
abundance: -
j_gene: TRBJ1-2
v_gene: TRBV2
CDR3aa: CASRANREINYGYTF
CDR3nt: TGTGCCAGCAGGGCTAATCGGGAAATTAACTATGGCTACACCTTC

len: 15
d_gene: -
abundance: once
j_gene: TRBJ1-1
v_gene: TRBV3-1/TRBV3-2
CDR3aa: CASSPRRDMSTEAFF
CDR3nt: TGTGCCAGCAGCCCCCGCAGGGATATGAGCACTGAAGCTTTCTTT

len: 13
d_gene: TRBD1
abundance: -
j_gene: TRBJ2-2
v_gene: TRBV24-1
CDR3aa: CAIGTGDTGELFF
CDR3nt: TGTGCCATCGGGACAGGGGACACCGGGGAGCTGTTTTTT